The entry below gives a single T cell receptor (beta chain) sequence along with its context. No antigen is known for it. The sample belongs to a study of cytomegalovirus exposure and HLA in healthy donors. The study's findings and limits: TCR beta chain V- and J-gene trimming was linked, in a later analysis, to a missense variant in DCLRE1C.

Vbeta (60) and Jbeta (13) primers were used in the PCR. Libraries were prepared by immunoSEQ multiplex PCR; TCRdb keeps only in-frame clonotypes and omits some of them. The sample lists approximately 73,000 clones; around three quarters were seen once. The CDR3 is 13 residues long. Trimming took 6 bases from V and 7 from J; bases not matched to a gene: 5. Germline V CDR1 and CDR2: MNHEY, SVGAGI. The sequence came from a woman aged 35 to 49 in good health and CMV-seropositive. The specimen was PBMCs. The chain uses TRBV6-5 and TRBJ2-2; 7 bases align to TRBD1. The CDR3 DNA reads as TGTGCCAGCAGGCCAGGGGGATACGGGGAGCTGTTTTTT. It specifies CASRPGGYGELFF.